This entry describes one T cell receptor beta chain. What it binds is unknown. Libraries were prepared by immunoSEQ multiplex PCR; TCRdb keeps only in-frame clonotypes and omits some of them. This sample has about 130,000 clones; 90% to 95% occur once, and the top ten carry around 0.16%. CDR3 length equals 15 residues. Germline V CDR1 and CDR2: SGHDT, YYEEEE. J gave up 1 base and V 4 bases, and 6 bases lay outside the gene matches. This sample was included in a study of graft-versus-host responses after intestinal transplantation. Looking at the study overall: Anti-thymocyte globulin was used for induction in all recipients, who then took tacrolimus and steroids for roughly 3 years.

The sequencing here drew on unstimulated CD4+ T cells sorted from spleen or lymph node cells, taken before intestinal transplant. The chain carries TRBV5-6 and TRBJ1-1, with TRBD1 matching 8 bases. This receptor was obtained from a human donor who received an intestinal transplant. DNA of the CDR3: TGTGCCAGCAGCAAGACGACAGGGGCGAACACTGAAGCTTTCTTT. It encodes CASSKTTGANTEAFF. The complete variable domain, with remaining parts taken from reference TRBV5-6 and TRBJ1-1, reads DAGVTQSPTHLIKTRGQQVTLRCSPKSGHDTVSWYQQALGQGPQFIFQYYEEEERQRGNFPDRFSGHQFPNYSSELNVNALLLGDSALYLCASSKTTGANTEAFFGQGTRLTVV.